This T cell receptor beta chain is drawn from a study of blood T cell repertoires in COVID-19. Study information: PBMCs, B-cell-depleted T cells, or T cells were the source of the cDNA or gDNA that made up the material.

Participants were aged about 18 to 90 years, lived in about 26 US areas, and enrolled virtually. All exposed participants met a person with COVID-19 within 2 weeks before entering the study. This CDR3 region has 14 residues. Germline V gene lookup returns CDR1 MNHEY and CDR2 SVGAGI. V lost 6 bases to trimming and J lost 5 bases; unmatched junction nucleotides: 7. Repertoires were generated with immunoSEQ multiplex PCR, while TCRdb's copy carries only in-frame clones and drops some. The profile covers 350,000 to 500,000 clones, with roughly 88% appearing a single time and roughly 1.4% taken by the ten largest.

The V and J genes are TRBV6-5 and TRBJ2-5; the match to TRBD2 covers 9 bases. This receptor was obtained from a woman under 30 who had been exposed to COVID-19. Sequences were obtained from PBMCs or T cells enriched from blood (not recorded which). CDR3 loop: CASRIAGVLETQYF. The CDR3 DNA reads as TGTGCCAGCAGAATAGCGGGGGTACTTGAGACCCAGTACTTC.